This TCR beta chain was sequenced for a study of blood T cell repertoires in COVID-19. This clone was seen once. The method was immunoSEQ multiplex PCR; TCRdb's version includes in-frame clones alone and lacks a portion of them. The repertoire holds about 170,000 clones, 83% seen once, with roughly 1.9% in the top ten. CDR3 length: 13 amino acids. Trimming shortened V by 4 bases and J by 8 bases, and 14 bases separated the two germline ends. Germline CDR1 LGHDT, CDR2 YNNKEL (reference sequence). Sequencing was done on a sample of peripheral blood. This chain joins TRBV3-1 (or the pseudogene TRBV3-2) and TRBJ1-2; TRBD1 might be the D (6 bases). This receptor was taken from a woman aged 80 or older with acute or convalescent COVID-19. The CDR3 nucleotides are TGTGCCAGCAGCCTGCCTCAGGGGCAAGGCTACACCTTC. Translated: CASSLPQGQGYTF.